This T cell receptor (beta chain) was identified in a study of Tregs in tolerant kidney transplant recipients. Findings and limits, study-wide: Donor-specific Treg expansion exceeded global Treg expansion in tolerant patients, suggesting antigen drive. Biological reproducibility was not directly addressed, but technical replication error appeared minimal.

A note on this clone: Its antigen is still unknown. The read gets to within 3 residues of the CDR3 end, and the germline J gene fills in the rest.

V was pared by 1 base and J by 0 bases, with 5 bases of the junction left unmatched. The V gene's germline CDR1 is DFQATT and CDR2 SNEGSKA (reference sequence). The CDR3 runs 17 residues. Method: immunoSEQ multiplex PCR; TCRdb's copy keeps in-frame clones and lacks some. The sample table includes 50,000 to 65,000 clones. Unstimulated Tregs (CD4+CD25+CD127-) and CD4+CD25- non-Tregs were sorted from PBMCs. Source: CD4+ T cells from blood, taken before the transplant. V gene TRBV20-1 combines with J gene TRBJ2-6, with 8 positions matching TRBD1. The sequence derives from a human donor who received a combined kidney and bone marrow transplant. The CDR3: CSARGGTGYSGANVLTF. CDR3 DNA, as far as it was read: TGCAGTGCTAGAGGGGGGACAGGCTACTCTGGGGCCAACGTC.